This TCR beta chain was profiled in a study of PD-1 blockade in classical Hodgkin lymphoma. About the study: Patients were treated with nivolumab at 3 mg/kg, and this was given intravenously every 2 weeks. General observations from the study: The CD4+ diversity rise by C4D1 was clearest in complete responders. Lower baseline TCR diversity was reported for newly diagnosed patients than for healthy donors. Complete responders entered with baseline diversity on par with newly diagnosed patients, the results showed.

All the patients suffered relapse after autologous stem cell transplantation, and brentuximab vedotin exposure differed. This CDR3 is built from 14 residues. Germline V gene sequence: CDR1 LNHDA, CDR2 SQIVND (reference sequence). Trimming left V 4 bases short and J 8 bases short, with 14 bases between. In this sample, this clone turned up a few times. Its antigen is unknown. Other DNA sequences in the sample encode the same CDR3. Sequencing was performed with immunoSEQ multiplex PCR; in TCRdb, only in-frame clones are kept and a portion is missing. The sample contains 75,000 to 100,000 clones, roughly 88% of which appear only once.

The V and J genes are TRBV19 and TRBJ1-4; tentative D call: TRBD1 (6 bases). The source is a human donor with classical Hodgkin lymphoma. This specimen was peripheral blood mononuclear cells (PBMCs), taken at baseline. The CDR3 sequence: CASSTTWRGEKLFF. The CDR3 DNA is TGTGCCAGTAGTACGACATGGAGGGGGGAAAAACTGTTTTTT.